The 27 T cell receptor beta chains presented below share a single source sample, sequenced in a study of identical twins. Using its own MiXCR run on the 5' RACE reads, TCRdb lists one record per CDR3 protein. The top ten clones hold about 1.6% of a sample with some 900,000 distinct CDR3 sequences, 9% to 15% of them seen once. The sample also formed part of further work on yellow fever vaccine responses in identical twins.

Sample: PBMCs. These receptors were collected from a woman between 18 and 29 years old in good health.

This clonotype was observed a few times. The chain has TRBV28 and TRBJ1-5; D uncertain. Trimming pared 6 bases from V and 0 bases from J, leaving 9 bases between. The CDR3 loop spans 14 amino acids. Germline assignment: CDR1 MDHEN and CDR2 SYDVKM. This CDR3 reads CASRSSDSNQPQHF. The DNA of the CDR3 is TGTGCCAGCAGGAGCAGTGATAGCAATCAGCCCCAGCATTTT.

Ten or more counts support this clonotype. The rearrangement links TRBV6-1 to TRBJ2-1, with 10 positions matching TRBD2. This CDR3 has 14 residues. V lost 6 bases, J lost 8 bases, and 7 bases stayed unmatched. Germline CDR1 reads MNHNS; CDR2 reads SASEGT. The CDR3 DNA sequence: TGTGCCAGCAGCGTCGGGACTAGCGTCTATGAGCAGTTCTTC. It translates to CASSVGTSVYEQFF.

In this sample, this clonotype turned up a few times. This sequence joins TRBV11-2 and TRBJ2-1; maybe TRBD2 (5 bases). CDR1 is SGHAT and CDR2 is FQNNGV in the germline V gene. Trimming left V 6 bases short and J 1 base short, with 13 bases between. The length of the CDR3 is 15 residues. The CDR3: CASRAFGMSYNEQFF. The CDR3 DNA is TGTGCCAGCAGGGCCTTCGGGATGTCCTACAATGAGCAGTTCTTC. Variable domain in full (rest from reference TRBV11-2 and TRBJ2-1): EAGVAQSPRYKIIEKRQSVAFWCNPISGHATLYWYQQILGQGPKLLIQFQNNGVVDDSQLPKDRFSAERLKGVDSTLKIQPAKLEDSAVYLCASRAFGMSYNEQFFGPGTRLTVL.

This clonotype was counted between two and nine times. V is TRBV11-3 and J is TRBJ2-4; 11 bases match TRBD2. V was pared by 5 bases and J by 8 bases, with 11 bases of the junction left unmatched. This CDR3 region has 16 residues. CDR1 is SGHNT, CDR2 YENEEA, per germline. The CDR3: CASSPQATSGNYIQYF. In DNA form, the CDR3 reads TGTGCCAGCAGCCCCCAGGCGACTAGCGGGAACTACATTCAGTACTTC.

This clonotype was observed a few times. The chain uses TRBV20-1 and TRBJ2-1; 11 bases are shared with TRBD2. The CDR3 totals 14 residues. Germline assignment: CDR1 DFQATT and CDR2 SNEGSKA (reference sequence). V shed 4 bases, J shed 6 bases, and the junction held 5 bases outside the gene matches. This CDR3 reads CSATRTSGFNEQFF. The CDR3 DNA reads TGCAGTGCTACCCGGACTAGCGGGTTCAATGAGCAGTTCTTC.

The CDR3 loop is CAIGQVKNIQYF. CDR3 bases: TGTGCCATCGGGCAGGTGAAAAACATTCAGTACTTC. The chain links TRBV10-3 to TRBJ2-4; D is unclear. The CDR3 spans 12 residues. In germline, CDR1 is ENHRY, CDR2 SYGVKD. Trimming left V 8 bases short and J 4 bases short, with 9 bases between.

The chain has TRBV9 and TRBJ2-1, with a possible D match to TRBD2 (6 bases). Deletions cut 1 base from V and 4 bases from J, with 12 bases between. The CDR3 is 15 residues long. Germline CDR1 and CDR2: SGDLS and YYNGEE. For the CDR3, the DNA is TGTGCCAGCAGCGTAACGTCTAGCGTGTACAATGAGCAGTTCTTC. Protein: CASSVTSSVYNEQFF. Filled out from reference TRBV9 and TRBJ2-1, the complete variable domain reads DSGVTQTPKHLITATGQRVTLRCSPRSGDLSVYWYQQSLDQGLQFLIQYYNGEERAKGNILERFSAQQFPDLHSELNLSSLELGDSALYFCASSVTSSVYNEQFFGPGTRLTVL.

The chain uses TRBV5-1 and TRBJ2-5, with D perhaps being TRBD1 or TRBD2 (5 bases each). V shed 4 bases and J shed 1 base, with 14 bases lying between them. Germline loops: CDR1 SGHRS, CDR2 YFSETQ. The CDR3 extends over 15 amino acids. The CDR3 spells CASSRWGNLQETQYF. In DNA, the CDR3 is TGCGCCAGCAGCCGGTGGGGGAACCTCCAAGAGACCCAGTACTTC.

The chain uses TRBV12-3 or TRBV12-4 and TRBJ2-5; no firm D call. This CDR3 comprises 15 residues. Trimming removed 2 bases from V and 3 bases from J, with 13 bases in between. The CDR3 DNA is TGTGCCAGCAGTTTAATCGGGTCCGCTAAAGAGACCCAGTACTTC. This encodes CASSLIGSAKETQYF.

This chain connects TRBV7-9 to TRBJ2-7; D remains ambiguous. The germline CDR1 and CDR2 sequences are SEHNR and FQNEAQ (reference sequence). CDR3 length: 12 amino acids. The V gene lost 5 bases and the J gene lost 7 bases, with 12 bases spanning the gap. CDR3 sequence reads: CASSHESPEQYF. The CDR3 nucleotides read TGTGCCAGCAGCCATGAGAGCCCTGAGCAGTACTTC.

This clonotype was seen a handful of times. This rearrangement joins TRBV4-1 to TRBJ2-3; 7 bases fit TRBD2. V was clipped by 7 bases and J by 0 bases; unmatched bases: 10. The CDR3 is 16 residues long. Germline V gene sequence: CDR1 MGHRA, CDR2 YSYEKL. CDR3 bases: TGCGCCAGCACCCCCCGGGCTAGCGGTAGCACAGATACGCAGTATTTT. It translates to CASTPRASGSTDTQYF.

The CDR3 DNA follows: TGTGCCAGCAGCCCAAAGAACAGGGGTGGTTCACCCCTCCACTTT. It specifies CASSPKNRGGSPLHF. The chain uses TRBV7-8 and TRBJ1-6; 7 bases match TRBD1. Germline CDR1 is SGHVS and CDR2 is FQNEAQ. Trimming took 5 bases from V and 9 from J; bases not matched to a gene: 10. This CDR3 has 15 amino acids.

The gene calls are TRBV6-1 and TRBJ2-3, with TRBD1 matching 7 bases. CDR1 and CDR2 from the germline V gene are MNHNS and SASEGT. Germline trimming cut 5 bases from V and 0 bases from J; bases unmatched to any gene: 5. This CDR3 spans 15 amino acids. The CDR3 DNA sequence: TGTGCCAGCAGTAAGGGGGCCACTAGCACAGATACGCAGTATTTT. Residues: CASSKGATSTDTQYF.

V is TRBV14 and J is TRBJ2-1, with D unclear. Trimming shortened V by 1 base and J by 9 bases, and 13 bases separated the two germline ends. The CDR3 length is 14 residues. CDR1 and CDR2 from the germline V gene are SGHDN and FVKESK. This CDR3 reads CASSQVSRIAEQFF. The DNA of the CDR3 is TGTGCCAGCAGCCAAGTTTCACGGATTGCTGAGCAGTTCTTC.

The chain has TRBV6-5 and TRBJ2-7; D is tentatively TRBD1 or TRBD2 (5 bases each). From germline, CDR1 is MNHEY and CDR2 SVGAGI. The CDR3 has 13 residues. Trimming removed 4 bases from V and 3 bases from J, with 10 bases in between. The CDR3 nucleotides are TGTGCCAGCAGTTTTGGGACCCACTACGAGCAGTACTTC. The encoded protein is CASSFGTHYEQYF.

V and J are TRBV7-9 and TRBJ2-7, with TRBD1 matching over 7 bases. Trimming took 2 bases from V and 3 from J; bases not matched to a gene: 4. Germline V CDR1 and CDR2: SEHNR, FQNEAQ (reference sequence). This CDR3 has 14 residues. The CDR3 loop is CASSLSTGVYEQYF. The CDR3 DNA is TGTGCCAGCAGCTTATCTACAGGGGTCTACGAGCAGTACTTC. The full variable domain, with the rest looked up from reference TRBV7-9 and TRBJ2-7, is DTGVSQNPRHKITKRGQNVTFRCDPISEHNRLYWYRQTLGQGPEFLTYFQNEAQLEKSRLLSDRFSAERPKGSFSTLEIQRTEQGDSAMYLCASSLSTGVYEQYFGPGTRLTVT.

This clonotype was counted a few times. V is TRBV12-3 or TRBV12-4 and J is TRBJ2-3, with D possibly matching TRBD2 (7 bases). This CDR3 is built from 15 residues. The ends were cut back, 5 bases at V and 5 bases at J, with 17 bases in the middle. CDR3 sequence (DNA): TGTGCCAGCAGTACGCCGTGGGGGGGCCTAGATACGCAGTATTTT. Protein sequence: CASSTPWGGLDTQYF.

The CDR3 sequence: CASSLEGVAQYF. The CDR3, as DNA: TGTGCCAGCAGCTTGGAAGGTGTGGCGCAGTACTTC. The rearrangement joins TRBV5-4 to TRBJ2-7; D not resolved. V lost 0 bases to trimming and J lost 9 bases, with 10 bases between them. The CDR3 totals 12 residues. CDR1 is SGHNT and CDR2 is YYREEE in the germline V gene (reference sequence).

The CDR3 coding sequence is TGCAGCGTTGAAGGGACTAGCGGGATCCCCTACAATGAGCAGTTCTTC. It is translated as CSVEGTSGIPYNEQFF. The chain recombines TRBV29-1 with TRBJ2-1; 12 bases are a match to TRBD2. V shed 1 base and J 2 bases; nucleotides not matched to a gene: 3. The CDR3 totals 16 residues. In germline, CDR1 is SQVTM, CDR2 ANQGSEA.

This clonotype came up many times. This CDR3 reads CAISAGTDVNNSPLHF. The CDR3, as DNA: TGTGCCATCAGTGCCGGGACAGACGTTAATAATTCACCCCTCCACTTT. This sequence joins TRBV10-3 and TRBJ1-6, with 7 nucleotides matching TRBD1. Germline V gives CDR1 ENHRY, CDR2 SYGVKD. This CDR3 spans 16 amino acids. V shed 4 bases, J shed 5 bases, and the junction held 8 bases outside the gene matches.

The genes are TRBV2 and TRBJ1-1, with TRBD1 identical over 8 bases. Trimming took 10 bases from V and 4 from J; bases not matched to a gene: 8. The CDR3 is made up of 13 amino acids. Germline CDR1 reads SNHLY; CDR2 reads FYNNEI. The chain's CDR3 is CATTGGSSTEAFF. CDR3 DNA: TGTGCCACCACAGGGGGGTCGAGCACTGAAGCTTTCTTT.

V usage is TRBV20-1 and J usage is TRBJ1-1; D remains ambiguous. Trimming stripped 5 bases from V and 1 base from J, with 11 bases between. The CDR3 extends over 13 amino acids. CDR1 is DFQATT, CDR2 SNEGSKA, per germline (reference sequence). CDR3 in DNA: TGCAGTGCTTATACCCCAGAGAACACTGAAGCTTTCTTT. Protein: CSAYTPENTEAFF.

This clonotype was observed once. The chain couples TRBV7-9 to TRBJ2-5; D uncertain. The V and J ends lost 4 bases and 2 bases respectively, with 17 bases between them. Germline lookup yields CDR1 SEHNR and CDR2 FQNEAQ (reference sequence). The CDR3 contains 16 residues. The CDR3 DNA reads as TGTGCCAGCAGCTCACCGGGCCTCGTACTACAAGAGACCCAGTACTTC. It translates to CASSSPGLVLQETQYF.

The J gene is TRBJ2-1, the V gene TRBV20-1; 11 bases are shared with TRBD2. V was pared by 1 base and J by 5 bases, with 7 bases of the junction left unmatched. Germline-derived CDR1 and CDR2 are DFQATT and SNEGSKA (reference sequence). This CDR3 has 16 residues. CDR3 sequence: CSARVRLAGGHNEQFF. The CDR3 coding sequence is TGCAGTGCTAGAGTCAGGCTAGCGGGAGGACACAATGAGCAGTTCTTC.

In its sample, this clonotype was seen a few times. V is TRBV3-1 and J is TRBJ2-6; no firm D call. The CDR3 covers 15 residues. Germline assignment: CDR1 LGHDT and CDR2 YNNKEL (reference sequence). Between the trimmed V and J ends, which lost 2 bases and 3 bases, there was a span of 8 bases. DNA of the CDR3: TGTGCCAGCAGCCAAAGGGCAGGTGGGGCCAACGTCCTGACTTTC. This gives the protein CASSQRAGGANVLTF.

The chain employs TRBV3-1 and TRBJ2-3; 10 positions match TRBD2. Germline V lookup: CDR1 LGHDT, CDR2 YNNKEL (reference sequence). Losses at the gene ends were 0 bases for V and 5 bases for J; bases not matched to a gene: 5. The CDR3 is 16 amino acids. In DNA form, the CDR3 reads TGTGCCAGCAGCCAAGAAATAATAGCGGGGGGAGATACGCAGTATTTT. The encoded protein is CASSQEIIAGGDTQYF.

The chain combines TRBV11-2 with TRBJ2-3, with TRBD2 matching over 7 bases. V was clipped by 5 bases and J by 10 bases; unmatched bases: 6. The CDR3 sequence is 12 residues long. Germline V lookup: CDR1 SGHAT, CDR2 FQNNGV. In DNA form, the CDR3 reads TGTGCCAGCAGCCCGTTAGCGGGTGCGCAGTATTTT. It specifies CASSPLAGAQYF.